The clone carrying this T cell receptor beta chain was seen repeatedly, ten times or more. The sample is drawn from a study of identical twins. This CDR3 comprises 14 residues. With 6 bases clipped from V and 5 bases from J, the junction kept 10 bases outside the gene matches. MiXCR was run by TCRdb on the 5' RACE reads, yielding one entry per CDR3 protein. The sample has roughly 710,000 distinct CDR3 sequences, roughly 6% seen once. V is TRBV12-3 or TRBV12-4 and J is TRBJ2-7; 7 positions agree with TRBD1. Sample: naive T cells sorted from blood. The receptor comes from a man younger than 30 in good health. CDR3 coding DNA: TGTGCCAGCAGGATGACAGGGTTGGACCACGAGCAGTACTTC. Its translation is CASRMTGLDHEQYF.